The entry that follows covers one T cell receptor beta chain sequence. This entry comes from a study of blood T cell repertoires in COVID-19. In the study overall: Acute and convalescent COVID-19 specimens originated in the United States, Italy and Spain. T cells, B-cell-depleted T cells, or PBMCs supplied cDNA or gDNA.

In the study's own analysis: Counts of nucleated cells, estimated from reference gene primer amplification, were obtained. Produced via immunoSEQ multiplex PCR; TCRdb's table is partial and in-frame only. That table is the source of V, J and clone size, and D and trimming were worked out from the DNA. The profile shows over 450,000 clones, 85% to 90% of them singletons. Per the germline V gene, CDR1 is PRHDT and CDR2 is FYEKMQ (reference sequence). The CDR3 is made up of 16 amino acids. Trimming pared 5 bases from V and 1 base from J, leaving 17 bases between. This receptor was obtained from a woman in her fifties or sixties with COVID-19, enrolled during active disease. This chain uses TRBV13 with TRBJ1-1, with D perhaps TRBD1 (6 bases). Sequenced: peripheral blood. The DNA of the CDR3 is TGTGCCAGCAGCCCCCAACAGGGTGGAGGGAACACTGAAGCTTTCTTT. It translates to CASSPQQGGGNTEAFF.